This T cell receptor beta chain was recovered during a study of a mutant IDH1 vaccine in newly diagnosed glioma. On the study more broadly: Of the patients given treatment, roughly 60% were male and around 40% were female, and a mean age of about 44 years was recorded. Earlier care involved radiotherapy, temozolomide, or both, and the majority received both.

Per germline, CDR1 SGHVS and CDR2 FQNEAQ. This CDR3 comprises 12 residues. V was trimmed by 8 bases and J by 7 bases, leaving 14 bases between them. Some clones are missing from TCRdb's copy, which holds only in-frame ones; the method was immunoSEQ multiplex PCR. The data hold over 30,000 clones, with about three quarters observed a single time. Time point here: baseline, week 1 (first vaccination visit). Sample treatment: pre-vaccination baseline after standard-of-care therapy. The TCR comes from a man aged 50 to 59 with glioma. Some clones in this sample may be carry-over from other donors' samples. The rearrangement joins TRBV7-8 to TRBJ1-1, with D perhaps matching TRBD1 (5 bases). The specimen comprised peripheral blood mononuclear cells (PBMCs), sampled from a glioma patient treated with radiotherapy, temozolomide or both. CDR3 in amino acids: CASGGPGGEAFF. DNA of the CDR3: TGTGCCAGCGGCGGACCGGGGGGTGAAGCTTTCTTT.